These 15 T cell receptor beta chains were sequenced from one sample in a study of blood T cell repertoires in COVID-19. Clones were read by immunoSEQ multiplex PCR, and TCRdb kept only the in-frame ones, dropping some. The sample yields 250,000 to 300,000 clones, 86% seen once. Source material: peripheral blood. Receptors were obtained from a woman in her 30s with COVID-19, enrolled during active disease.

The V call is TRBV19, the J call TRBJ1-5; a weak D match, TRBD1 (5 bases). This CDR3 comprises 16 residues. The ends were cut back, 3 bases at V and 0 bases at J, with 12 bases in the middle. Looked up from germline, CDR1 is LNHDA and CDR2 is SQIVND (reference sequence). The CDR3 region has the DNA TGTGCCAGTAGTATGGGTGGGGCGTATAGCAATCAGCCCCAGCATTTT. Amino acids: CASSMGGAYSNQPQHF.

This clone was seen more than once but under ten times. The V and J genes are TRBV25-1 and TRBJ1-5; possible D gene TRBD1, 6 bases. CDR1 and CDR2 from the germline V gene are MGHDK and SYGVNS. CDR3 length: 14 amino acids. V was clipped by 8 bases and J by 8 bases, with 19 bases between them. This CDR3 is CASGPRGAGKPQHF. The CDR3 DNA sequence: TGTGCCAGCGGCCCCCGGGGGGCGGGTAAGCCCCAGCATTTT.

The rearrangement joins TRBV6-5 to TRBJ2-7; 7 nucleotides match TRBD1. The CDR3 sequence is 12 residues long. The V and J ends lost 6 bases and 4 bases, in that order; junction bases with no gene match: 3. Germline CDR1 MNHEY, CDR2 SVGAGI. The CDR3 bases are TGTGCCAGCAGCCCACAGGGGTACGAGCAGTACTTC. The encoded protein is CASSPQGYEQYF.

There are a few counts of this clone. CDR3 coding DNA: TGTGCCAGCAACCCGACAGGGGACAACATTCAGTACTTC. It encodes CASNPTGDNIQYF. This chain joins TRBV28 and TRBJ2-4; TRBD1 agrees at 8 bases. CDR1 and CDR2 (germline): MDHEN, SYDVKM. The trim removed 7 bases at V and 7 bases at J, leaving 6 bases unmatched. The CDR3 spans 13 residues.

This clone was seen just once. This sequence joins TRBV4-1 and TRBJ2-2, with D possibly matching TRBD1 (5 bases). V dropped 4 bases and J dropped 0 bases, with 12 bases sitting between them. The CDR3 has 16 amino acids. Germline loops: CDR1 MGHRA, CDR2 YSYEKL. The CDR3 here is CASSPKGNSNTGELFF. The CDR3 DNA reads as TGCGCCAGCAGCCCCAAGGGGAATTCGAACACCGGGGAGCTGTTTTTT.

This chain uses TRBV10-1 with TRBJ2-5; D is undetermined. The CDR3 covers 14 residues. V gave up 3 bases and J gave up 1 base, with 9 bases separating them. Germline CDR1 and CDR2: WNHNN and SYGVQD (reference sequence). In nucleotides, the CDR3 is TGCGCCAGCAGTGACACTAACACCCAAGAGACCCAGTACTTC. This translates into CASSDTNTQETQYF.

This clone was seen only a few times. The rearrangement joins TRBV7-8 to TRBJ2-3, with a weak D call TRBD2 (5 bases). Trimming left V 1 base short and J 5 bases short, with 7 bases between. This CDR3 has 13 residues. Per the germline V gene, CDR1 is SGHVS and CDR2 is FQNEAQ. The CDR3 region is CASSLGGLDTQYF. The DNA for the CDR3 is TGTGCCAGCAGCTTAGGAGGGTTAGATACGCAGTATTTT.

The V and J genes are TRBV19 and TRBJ2-1; 9 bases match TRBD2. CDR1 is LNHDA and CDR2 is SQIVND in the germline V gene (reference sequence). V shed 0 bases, J shed 6 bases, and the junction held 6 bases outside the gene matches. CDR3 length: 16 amino acids. In DNA, the CDR3 is TGTGCCAGTAGTATAGATGGTGCGGGGGGGCCCAATGAGCAGTTCTTC. Encoded protein: CASSIDGAGGPNEQFF.

The rearrangement uses TRBV27 and TRBJ2-2; TRBD2 might be the D (6 bases). V was shortened by 6 bases and J by 6 bases, with 23 bases between the two germline ends. Germline V gives CDR1 MNHEY, CDR2 SMNVEV (reference sequence). This CDR3 contains 17 residues. CDR3 protein: CASSHKAGPRFAGELFF. In DNA form, the CDR3 reads TGTGCCAGCAGCCATAAGGCGGGGCCGAGATTCGCCGGGGAGCTGTTTTTT.

This CDR3 is CASSEVAGPNNEQFF. The CDR3 DNA reads TGCGCCAGCAGTGAGGTCGCAGGGCCTAACAATGAGCAGTTCTTC. This chain joins TRBV10-1 and TRBJ2-1, with D perhaps matching TRBD1 (5 bases). V lost 2 bases, J lost 5 bases, and 13 bases lay in between. This CDR3 has 15 amino acids. The germline V gene has CDR1 WNHNN and CDR2 SYGVQD (reference sequence).

J is TRBJ2-7 and V is TRBV5-5; D not certain. The CDR3 is 14 residues long. Trimming removed 0 bases at V and 1 base at J, with 8 bases between. Germline lookup yields CDR1 SGHKS and CDR2 YYEKEE (reference sequence). CDR3 DNA: TGTGCCAGCAGCTTGGACGAACTATCCTACGAGCAGTACTTC. Its protein is CASSLDELSYEQYF.

This chain joins TRBV5-4 and TRBJ2-5; D ambiguous. Germline assignment: CDR1 SGHNT and CDR2 YYREEE (reference sequence). The V end lost 3 bases, the J end lost 5 bases, and 8 bases lay between the germline ends. This CDR3 has 12 residues. Here the CDR3 DNA reads TGTGCCAGCAGCTACAATCAGGAGACCCAGTACTTC. Amino acids: CASSYNQETQYF.

This clone was seen only a few times. The chain links TRBV19 to TRBJ2-1, with a possible D match to TRBD1 (6 bases). CDR1 LNHDA and CDR2 SQIVND come from the germline V gene (reference sequence). The V end lost 5 bases, the J end lost 4 bases, and 9 bases lay between the germline ends. This CDR3 has 13 amino acids. The CDR3 here is CASSPGTYNEQFF. Here the CDR3 DNA reads TGTGCCAGTAGTCCCGGGACATACAATGAGCAGTTCTTC.

This rearrangement joins TRBV5-3 to TRBJ1-3; maybe TRBD1 (5 bases). TRBV5-3 is annotated as an ORF whose role is uncertain. Trimming cost V 4 bases and J 4 bases, with 15 bases left between them. This CDR3 is built from 15 residues. Here the CDR3 reads CARSPDRTGGNTIYF. The DNA for the CDR3 is TGTGCCAGAAGCCCCGACAGAACAGGAGGAAACACCATATATTTT.

The chain links TRBV20-1 to TRBJ2-7, with 8 nucleotides matching TRBD2. The CDR3 has 14 amino acids. After removal of 3 bases from V and 5 bases from J, the junction contained 9 bases not matched to a gene. The germline gives CDR1 DFQATT, CDR2 SNEGSKA (reference sequence). The CDR3 spells CSASIRGGINEQYF. DNA of the CDR3: TGCAGTGCTAGTATTCGGGGGGGAATTAACGAGCAGTACTTC.